This T cell receptor beta chain was obtained from a study of vaccination and CD4 T cells after COVID-19. Background on the study: A vaccine, either BNT162b2 or mRNA-1273, was given to participants in two doses.

This CDR3 spans 14 amino acids. The germline V gene encodes CDR1 DFQATT and CDR2 SNEGSKA (reference sequence). V was pared by 3 bases and J by 0 bases, with 9 bases between. TCRdb re-derived calls from the PCR reads in MiXCR, one entry per CDR3 protein. Of fewer than 25,000 distinct CDR3 sequences listed, over 40% are singletons. This clonotype has just a few counts. This chain connects TRBV20-1 to TRBJ2-1, with a possible D match to TRBD1 (5 bases). The sample in question was CD4+ T cells from blood, obtained before SARS-CoV-2 vaccination. This clonotype was sampled from a human donor who had recovered from COVID-19. The DNA for the CDR3 is TGCAGTGCTAGTCTGGGGCCCTCCTACAATGAGCAGTTCTTC. Translating gives CSASLGPSYNEQFF.